Below are 13 T cell receptor beta chains sequenced from a single sample in a study of regulatory T cells in long-lasting Graves disease. As to time point: newly diagnosed GD, antithyroid drugs for less than 3 months. RNA from PBMCs was the source of the TCR library. Construction of TCR beta libraries relied on iRepertoire HTBI primers and on Arm-PCR targeting CDR3 regions. TCRdb independently ran MiXCR on the multiplex PCR reads; one entry per CDR3 protein. This repertoire shows a few hundred thousand distinct CDR3 sequences, 15% to 20% found once; its top ten account for 10% to 15%. This sample also belongs to another study, concerning T cells in Graves' hyperthyroidism and ophthalmopathy.

The sequencing used peripheral blood mononuclear cells (PBMCs), collected at new diagnosis, from a patient treated with antithyroid drugs. The source is a woman in her 30s with Graves disease.

The chain combines TRBV4-1 with TRBJ1-1; D is undetermined. Germline V gene lookup returns CDR1 MGHRA and CDR2 YSYEKL. V dropped 0 bases and J dropped 7 bases, with 15 bases sitting between them. This CDR3 has 15 residues. Here the CDR3 DNA reads TGCGCCAGCAGCCAAGATCGGGCCTGGGTGTTTGAAGCTTTCTTT. Its translation: CASSQDRAWVFEAFF.

On this clonotype itself: Compared with germline, one end of the junction differs, possibly owing to a read error. The V gene is TRBV6-5, the J gene TRBJ2-1; D is uncertain. CDR1 and CDR2 from the germline V gene are MNHEY and SVGAGI. This CDR3 comprises 12 residues. CDR3 protein: CPSSYSVVEQFF. CDR3 nucleotide sequence: TGTCCCAGCAGTTATTCTGTGGTTGAGCAGTTCTTC.

This clonotype was picked up many times. The rearrangement joins TRBV6-1 to TRBJ2-7; TRBD2 might be the D (6 bases). Trimming removed 8 bases from V and 3 bases from J, with 17 bases in between. Germline V gene data show CDR1 as MNHNS and CDR2 as SASEGT. The CDR3 contains 14 residues. CDR3 in DNA: TGTGCCAGCCACTGGCGGGGTTCCGGCTACGAGCAGTACTTC. The encoded protein is CASHWRGSGYEQYF.

Of note for this clonotype: A far larger clone is just one base off, so this is likely a read error. CDR3 in DNA: TGTGCCAGCAGTCCAGAGAGGAACTATGGCTACACCTTC. This codes for CASSPERNYGYTF. J is TRBJ1-2 and V is TRBV2; D remains unclear. The germline V and J ends were trimmed by 5 bases and 2 bases, with 9 bases remaining between them. Germline V gives CDR1 SNHLY, CDR2 FYNNEI. The CDR3 length is 13 residues.

This clonotype has ten or more counts. The chain is built from TRBV28 and TRBJ2-3; 8 bases are a match to TRBD2. This CDR3 comprises 13 residues. Trimming removed 8 bases from V and 3 bases from J; junction bases left unmatched: 4. CDR1 is MDHEN, CDR2 SYDVKM, per germline. The CDR3 coding sequence is TGTGCCAGCCTAGCGGGTTGGACAGATACGCAGTATTTT. This translates into CASLAGWTDTQYF.

The sample holds many counts of this clonotype. The V call is TRBV12-3 or TRBV12-4, the J call TRBJ1-3, with TRBD1 matching 7 bases. The trim removed 8 bases at V and 0 bases at J, leaving 4 bases unmatched. The CDR3 contains 14 residues. The CDR3: CASRGDSSGNTIYF. CDR3 in DNA: TGTGCCAGCCGAGGGGACAGCTCTGGAAACACCATATATTTT.

At least ten counts were recorded for this clonotype. The chain links TRBV27 to TRBJ1-2; tentative D call: TRBD1 (6 bases). Germline CDR1 reads MNHEY; CDR2 reads SMNVEV (reference sequence). This CDR3 contains 16 residues. With 6 bases removed from V and 5 bases from J, the gap between germline ends came to 22 bases. The CDR3 DNA reads as TGTGCCAGCAGCCAACAGGGATCAACCCCAGGGTATGGCTACACCTTC. Translated: CASSQQGSTPGYGYTF.

This sequence joins TRBV16 and TRBJ1-1; TRBD1 matches 8 bases. The CDR3 has 15 amino acids. The junction had 18 bases not matched to a gene; V was cut back by 5 bases and J by 13 bases. From germline, CDR1 is KGHSY and CDR2 FQNENV. The CDR3, as DNA: TGTGCCAGCAGCTCCACAGGACAGGGTCCGCTAGAGGGTTTCTTT. The encoded protein is CASSSTGQGPLEGFF.

In its sample, this clonotype was seen many times. This chain uses TRBV6-2 or TRBV6-3 with TRBJ2-3, with 7 bases fitting TRBD1. The germline V gene has CDR1 MNHEY and CDR2 SVGEGT. With V trimmed by 6 bases and J by 5 bases, 11 bases remained unmatched. The CDR3 length is 15 residues. CDR3: CASRHSRDREDTQYF. The CDR3 region has the DNA TGTGCCAGCAGGCACTCCCGGGACAGAGAAGATACGCAGTATTTT.

Only a few counts were recorded for this clonotype. A read error may explain this, as a much larger clone is one base away. This chain connects TRBV6-1 to TRBJ1-6; D remains ambiguous. CDR3 length: 11 amino acids. Germline V CDR1 and CDR2: MNHNS, SASEGT. DNA for the CDR3: TGTGCCAGCACATCGGCAGGCCCCCGCCACTTT. This sequence encodes CASTSAGPRHF.

This clonotype was observed many times. The V call is TRBV30, the J call TRBJ2-3, with 11 nucleotides matching TRBD2. With V trimmed by 4 bases and J by 2 bases, 2 bases remained unmatched. The CDR3 spans 14 residues. Per germline, CDR1 GTSNPN and CDR2 SVGIG (reference sequence). The CDR3 DNA follows: TGTGCCTGGAAACTAGCGGGAGTCACAGATACGCAGTATTTT. Translated: CAWKLAGVTDTQYF.

As to this clonotype: Sequence at one end of the junction differs from germline and may be a read error. The chain uses TRBV2 and TRBJ1-2; D ambiguous. CDR3 size: 15 residues. Germline V lookup: CDR1 SNHLY, CDR2 FYNNEI. Here the CDR3 reads CASSEERPSICGYTF. The CDR3 DNA is TGCGCCAGCAGTGAAGAGCGGCCCTCCATCTGTGGCTACACCTTC.

This clonotype showed up many times. V usage is TRBV3-1 and J usage is TRBJ2-7; TRBD2 agrees at 14 bases. This CDR3 contains 15 residues. V shed 5 bases, J shed 3 bases, and the junction held 3 bases outside the gene matches. Looked up from germline, CDR1 is LGHDT and CDR2 is YNNKEL (reference sequence). This CDR3 is CASSLTSGRVYEQYF. Written as DNA, the CDR3 is TGTGCCAGCAGCTTGACTAGCGGGAGGGTCTACGAGCAGTACTTC.